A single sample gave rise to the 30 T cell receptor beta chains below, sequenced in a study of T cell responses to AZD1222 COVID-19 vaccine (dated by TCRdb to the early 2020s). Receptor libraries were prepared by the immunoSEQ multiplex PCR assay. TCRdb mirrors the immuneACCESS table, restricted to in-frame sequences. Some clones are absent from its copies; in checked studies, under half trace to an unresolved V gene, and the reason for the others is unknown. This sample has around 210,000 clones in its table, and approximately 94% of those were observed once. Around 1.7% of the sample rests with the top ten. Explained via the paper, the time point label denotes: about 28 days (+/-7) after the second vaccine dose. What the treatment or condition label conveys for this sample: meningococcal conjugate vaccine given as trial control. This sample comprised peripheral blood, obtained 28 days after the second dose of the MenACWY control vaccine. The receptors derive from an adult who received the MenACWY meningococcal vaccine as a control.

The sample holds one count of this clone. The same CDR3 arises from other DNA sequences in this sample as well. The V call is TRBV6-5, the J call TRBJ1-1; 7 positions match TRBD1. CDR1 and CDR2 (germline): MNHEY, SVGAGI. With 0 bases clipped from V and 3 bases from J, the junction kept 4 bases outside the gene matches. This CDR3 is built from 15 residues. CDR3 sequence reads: CASSYSRTGDTEAFF. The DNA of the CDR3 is TGTGCCAGCAGTTACTCGAGAACAGGGGACACTGAAGCTTTCTTT.

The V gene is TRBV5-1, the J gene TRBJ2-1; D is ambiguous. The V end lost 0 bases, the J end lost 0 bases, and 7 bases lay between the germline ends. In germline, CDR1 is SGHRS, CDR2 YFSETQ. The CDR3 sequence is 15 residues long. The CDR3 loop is CASSLAQTSYNEQFF. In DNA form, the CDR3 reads TGCGCCAGCAGCTTGGCCCAAACCTCCTACAATGAGCAGTTCTTC.

The CDR3 nucleotides read TGTGCCAGCAGCTTAGTGCTGGCGGCCGGGGAGCTGTTTTTT. It codes for CASSLVLAAGELFF. The gene calls are TRBV11-2 and TRBJ2-2; D not certain. Trimming stripped 1 base from V and 6 bases from J, with 9 bases between. The CDR3 consists of 14 residues. Germline V gives CDR1 SGHAT, CDR2 FQNNGV.

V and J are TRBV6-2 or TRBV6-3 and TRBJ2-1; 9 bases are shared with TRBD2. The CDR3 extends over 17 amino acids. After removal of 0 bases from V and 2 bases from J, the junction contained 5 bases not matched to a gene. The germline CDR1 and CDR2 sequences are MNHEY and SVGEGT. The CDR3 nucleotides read TGTGCCAGCAGTTACTCGCCTAGCGGGGTCGCCTACAATGAGCAGTTCTTC. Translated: CASSYSPSGVAYNEQFF.

The chain's CDR3 is CASSLADRNTGELFF. In DNA form, the CDR3 reads TGCGCCAGCAGCTTGGCCGACCGGAACACCGGGGAGCTGTTTTTT. This rearrangement joins TRBV5-1 to TRBJ2-2; no clear D gene. The germline V gene encodes CDR1 SGHRS and CDR2 YFSETQ. This CDR3 spans 15 amino acids. Trimming took off 0 bases at V and 1 base at J, with 7 bases between the two ends.

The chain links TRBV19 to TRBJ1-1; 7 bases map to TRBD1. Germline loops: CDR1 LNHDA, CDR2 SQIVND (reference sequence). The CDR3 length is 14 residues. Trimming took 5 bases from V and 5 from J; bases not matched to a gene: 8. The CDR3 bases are TGTGCCAGTAGTCCGCAGACAGGGACAACTGAAGCTTTCTTT. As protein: CASSPQTGTTEAFF. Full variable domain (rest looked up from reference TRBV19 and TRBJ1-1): DGGITQSPKYLFRKEGQNVTLSCEQNLNHDAMYWYRQDPGQGLRLIYYSQIVNDFQKGDIAEGYSVSREKKESFPLTVTSAQKNPTAFYLCASSPQTGTTEAFFGQGTRLTVV.

The CDR3 DNA is TGTGCCAGCAGCCTCCTCGGACAATCAAATTCACCCCTCCACTTT. This translates into CASSLLGQSNSPLHF. The J gene is TRBJ1-6, the V gene TRBV7-2; perhaps TRBD1 as D (5 bases). From germline, CDR1 is SGHTA and CDR2 FQGNSA. The CDR3 sequence is 15 residues long. Trimming stripped 5 bases from V and 7 bases from J, with 15 bases between.

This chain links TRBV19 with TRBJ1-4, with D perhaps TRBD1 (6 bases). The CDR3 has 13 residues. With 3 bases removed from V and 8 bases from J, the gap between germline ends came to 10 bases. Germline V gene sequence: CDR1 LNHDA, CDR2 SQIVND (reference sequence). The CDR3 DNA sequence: TGTGCCAGTAGTATGAACAGGGAAGAAAAACTGTTTTTT. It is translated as CASSMNREEKLFF.

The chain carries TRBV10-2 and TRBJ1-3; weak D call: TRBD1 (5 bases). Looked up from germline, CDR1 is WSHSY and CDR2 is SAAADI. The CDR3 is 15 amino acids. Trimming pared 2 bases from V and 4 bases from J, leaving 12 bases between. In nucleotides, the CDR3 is TGCGCCAGCAGTGAGGTTGCAGGGTGGGGAAACACCATATATTTT. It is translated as CASSEVAGWGNTIYF.

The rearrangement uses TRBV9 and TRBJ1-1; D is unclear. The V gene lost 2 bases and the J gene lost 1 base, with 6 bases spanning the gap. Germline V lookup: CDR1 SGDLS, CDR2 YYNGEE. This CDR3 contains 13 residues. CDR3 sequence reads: CASSVKANTEAFF. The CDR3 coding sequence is TGTGCCAGCAGCGTGAAGGCGAACACTGAAGCTTTCTTT.

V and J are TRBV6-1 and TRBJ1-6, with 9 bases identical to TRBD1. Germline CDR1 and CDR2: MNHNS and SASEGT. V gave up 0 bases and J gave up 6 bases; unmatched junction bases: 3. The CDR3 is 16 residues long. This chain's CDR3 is CASSEALGQGNSPLHF. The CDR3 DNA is TGTGCCAGCAGTGAAGCACTGGGACAGGGTAATTCACCCCTCCACTTT.

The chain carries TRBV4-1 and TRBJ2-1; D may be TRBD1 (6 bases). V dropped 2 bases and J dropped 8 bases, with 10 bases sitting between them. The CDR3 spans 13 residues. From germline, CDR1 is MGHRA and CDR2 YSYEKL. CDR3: CASSQITGYEQFF. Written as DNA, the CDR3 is TGCGCCAGCAGCCAAATAACAGGGTATGAGCAGTTCTTC.

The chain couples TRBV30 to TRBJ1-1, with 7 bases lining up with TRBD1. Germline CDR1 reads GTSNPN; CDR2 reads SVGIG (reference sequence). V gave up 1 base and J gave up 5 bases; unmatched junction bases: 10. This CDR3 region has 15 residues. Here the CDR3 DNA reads TGTGCCTGGAGTGAACAGGGGCTTGGAGGGACTGAAGCTTTCTTT. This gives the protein CAWSEQGLGGTEAFF.

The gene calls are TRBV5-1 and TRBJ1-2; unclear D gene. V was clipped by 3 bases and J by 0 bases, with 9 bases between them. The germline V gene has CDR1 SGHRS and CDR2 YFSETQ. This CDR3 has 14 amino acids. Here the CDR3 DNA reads TGCGCCAGCAGCTCCGACGGAGCTAACTATGGCTACACCTTC. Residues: CASSSDGANYGYTF.

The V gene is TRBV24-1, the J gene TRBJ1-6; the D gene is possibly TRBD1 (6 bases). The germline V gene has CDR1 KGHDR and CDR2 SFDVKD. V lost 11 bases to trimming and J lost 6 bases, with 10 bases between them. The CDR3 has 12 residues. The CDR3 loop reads CANGQFNSPLHF. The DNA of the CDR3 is TGTGCCAACGGACAGTTTAATTCACCCCTCCACTTT.

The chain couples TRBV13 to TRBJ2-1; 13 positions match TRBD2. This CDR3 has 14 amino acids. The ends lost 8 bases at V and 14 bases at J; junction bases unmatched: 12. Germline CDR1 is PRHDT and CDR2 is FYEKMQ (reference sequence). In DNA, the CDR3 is TGTGCCAGCTCCGGGACTAGCGGGACTGGTCTTGAGTTCTTC. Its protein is CASSGTSGTGLEFF.

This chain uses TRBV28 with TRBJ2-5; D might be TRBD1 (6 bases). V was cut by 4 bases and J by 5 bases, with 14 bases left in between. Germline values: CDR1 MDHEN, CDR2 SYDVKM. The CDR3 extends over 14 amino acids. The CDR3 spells CASSSTGFLETQYF. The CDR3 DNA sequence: TGTGCCAGCAGTTCAACAGGGTTTCTTGAGACCCAGTACTTC.

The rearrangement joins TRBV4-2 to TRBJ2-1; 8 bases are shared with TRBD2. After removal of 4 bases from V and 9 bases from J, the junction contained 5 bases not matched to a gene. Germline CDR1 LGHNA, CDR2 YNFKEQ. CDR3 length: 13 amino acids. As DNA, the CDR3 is TGTGCCAGCAGCCGCCCCGGACTAGCTGAGCAGTTCTTC. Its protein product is CASSRPGLAEQFF.

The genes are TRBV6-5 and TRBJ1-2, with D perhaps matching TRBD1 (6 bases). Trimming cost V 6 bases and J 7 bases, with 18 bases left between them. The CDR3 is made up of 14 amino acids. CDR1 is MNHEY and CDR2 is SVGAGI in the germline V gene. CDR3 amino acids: CASRAETGLSGYTF. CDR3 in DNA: TGTGCCAGCAGGGCAGAAACAGGGCTAAGTGGCTACACCTTC.

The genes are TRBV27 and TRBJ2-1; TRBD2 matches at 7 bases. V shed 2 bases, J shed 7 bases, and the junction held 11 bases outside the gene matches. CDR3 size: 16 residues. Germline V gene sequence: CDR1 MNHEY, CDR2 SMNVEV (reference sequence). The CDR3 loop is CASSLDGREKANEQFF. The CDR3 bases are TGTGCCAGCAGTTTAGATGGGCGGGAGAAGGCGAATGAGCAGTTCTTC.

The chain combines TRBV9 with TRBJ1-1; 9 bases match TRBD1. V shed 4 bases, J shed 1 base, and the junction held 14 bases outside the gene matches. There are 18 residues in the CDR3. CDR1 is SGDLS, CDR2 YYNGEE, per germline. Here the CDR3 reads CASSKTGTGSWGNTEAFF. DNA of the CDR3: TGTGCCAGCAGCAAAACGGGGACAGGGAGTTGGGGGAACACTGAAGCTTTCTTT. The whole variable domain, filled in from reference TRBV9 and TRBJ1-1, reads DSGVTQTPKHLITATGQRVTLRCSPRSGDLSVYWYQQSLDQGLQFLIQYYNGEERAKGNILERFSAQQFPDLHSELNLSSLELGDSALYFCASSKTGTGSWGNTEAFFGQGTRLTVV.

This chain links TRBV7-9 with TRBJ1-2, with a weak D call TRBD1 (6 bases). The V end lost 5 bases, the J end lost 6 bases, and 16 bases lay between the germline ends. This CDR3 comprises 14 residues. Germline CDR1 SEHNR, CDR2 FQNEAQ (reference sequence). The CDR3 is CASSPVGAPDGYTF. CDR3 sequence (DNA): TGTGCCAGCAGCCCAGTGGGGGCGCCGGATGGCTACACCTTC.

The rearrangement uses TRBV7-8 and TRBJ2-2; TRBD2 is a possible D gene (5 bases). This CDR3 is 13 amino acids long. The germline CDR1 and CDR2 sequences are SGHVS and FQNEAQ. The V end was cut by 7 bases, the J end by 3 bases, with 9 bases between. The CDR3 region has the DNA TGTGCCAGCATTCTGAGGGACACCGGGGAGCTGTTTTTT. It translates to CASILRDTGELFF.

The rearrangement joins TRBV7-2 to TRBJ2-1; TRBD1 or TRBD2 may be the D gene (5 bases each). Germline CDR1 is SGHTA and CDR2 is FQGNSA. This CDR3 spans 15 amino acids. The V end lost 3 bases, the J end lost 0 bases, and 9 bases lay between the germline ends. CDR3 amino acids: CASSLGPSSYNEQFF. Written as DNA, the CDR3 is TGTGCCAGCAGCTTGGGACCAAGCTCCTACAATGAGCAGTTCTTC. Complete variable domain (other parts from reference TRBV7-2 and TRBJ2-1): GAGVSQSPSNKVTEKGKDVELRCDPISGHTALYWYRQSLGQGLEFLIYFQGNSAPDKSGLPSDRFSAERTGGSVSTLTIQRTQQEDSAVYLCASSLGPSSYNEQFFGPGTRLTVL.

In DNA, the CDR3 is TGTGCCAGCGCGAGTTTCCCTAACTATGGCTACACCTTC. Protein product: CASASFPNYGYTF. The rearrangement joins TRBV27 to TRBJ1-2, with D hard to call. Trimming removed 8 bases from V and 0 bases from J, with 10 bases in between. The CDR3 is 13 amino acids. Germline assignment: CDR1 MNHEY and CDR2 SMNVEV (reference sequence).

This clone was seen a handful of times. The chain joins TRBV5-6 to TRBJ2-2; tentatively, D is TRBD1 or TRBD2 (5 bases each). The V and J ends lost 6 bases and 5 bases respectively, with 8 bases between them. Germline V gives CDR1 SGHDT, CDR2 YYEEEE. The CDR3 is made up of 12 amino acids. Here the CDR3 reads CASTWGTGELFF. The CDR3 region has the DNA TGTGCCAGCACCTGGGGGACCGGGGAGCTGTTTTTT.

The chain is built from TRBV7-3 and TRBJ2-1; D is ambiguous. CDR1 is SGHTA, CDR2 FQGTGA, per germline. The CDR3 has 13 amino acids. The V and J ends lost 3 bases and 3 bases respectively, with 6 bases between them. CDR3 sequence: CASSFGGYNEQFF. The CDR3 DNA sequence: TGTGCCAGCAGCTTCGGCGGCTACAATGAGCAGTTCTTC.

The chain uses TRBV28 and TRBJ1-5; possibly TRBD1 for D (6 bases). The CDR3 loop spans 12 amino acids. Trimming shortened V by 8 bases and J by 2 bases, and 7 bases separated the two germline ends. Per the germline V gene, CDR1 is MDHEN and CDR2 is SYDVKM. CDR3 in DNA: TGTGCCAGCTGGACAGGCAATCAGCCCCAGCATTTT. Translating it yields CASWTGNQPQHF.

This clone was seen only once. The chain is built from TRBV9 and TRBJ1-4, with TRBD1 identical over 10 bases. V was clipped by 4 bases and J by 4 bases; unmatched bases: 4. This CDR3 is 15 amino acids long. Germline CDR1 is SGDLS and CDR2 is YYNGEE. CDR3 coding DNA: TGTGCCAGCAGCCGACAGGGGGCCTTTAATGAAAAACTGTTTTTT. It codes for CASSRQGAFNEKLFF.

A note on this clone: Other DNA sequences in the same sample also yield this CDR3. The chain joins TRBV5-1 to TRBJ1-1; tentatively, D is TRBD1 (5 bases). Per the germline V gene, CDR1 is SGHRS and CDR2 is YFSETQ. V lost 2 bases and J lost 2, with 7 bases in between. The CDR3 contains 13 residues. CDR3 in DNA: TGCGCCAGCAGCTTTCAGGGTAACACTGAAGCTTTCTTT. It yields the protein CASSFQGNTEAFF.